A selection of T cell receptor beta chains follows, all from one sample in a study of siplizumab effects on memory and regulatory T cells. TCRdb keeps only in-frame clones here, not all; method: immunoSEQ multiplex PCR. The table lists 20,000 to 30,000 clones, around 84% of them singletons. Source material: memory CD4+ T cells sorted from blood. The source of these receptors is a human donor in good health. CDR3s include the opening cysteine and the closing phenylalanine or tryptophan. Each record gives: J gene, clone size, D gene, V gene, CDR3 DNA, CDR3 protein. The D gene is left open where the match is weak. Expanded clones are given a class, and other clones once, few, many or no size at all.

j_gene: TRBJ1-2
abundance: -
d_gene: -
v_gene: TRBV6-6
CDR3nt: TGTGCCAGCAGAAGTACAGGAGGATGGTATGGCTACACCTTC
CDR3aa: CASRSTGGWYGYTF

j_gene: TRBJ1-5
abundance: -
d_gene: TRBD1
v_gene: TRBV28
CDR3nt: TGTGCCAGCACCACCGGACAGGCGGATCAGCCCCAGCATTTT
CDR3aa: CASTTGQADQPQHF

j_gene: TRBJ2-7
abundance: -
d_gene: -
v_gene: TRBV7-8
CDR3nt: TGTGCCAGCAGCTTCCCGGGTAGTGCGCAGTACTTC
CDR3aa: CASSFPGSAQYF

j_gene: TRBJ2-3
abundance: -
d_gene: TRBD2
v_gene: TRBV28
CDR3nt: TGTGCCAGCAGTTTATGGATTAGCGGGAGGGGTGATACGCAGTATTTT
CDR3aa: CASSLWISGRGDTQYF

j_gene: TRBJ2-5
abundance: -
d_gene: -
v_gene: TRBV5-6
CDR3nt: TGTGCCAGCAGCGTCCAGGTTAGGGGGAAAGAGACCCAGTACTTC
CDR3aa: CASSVQVRGKETQYF

j_gene: TRBJ2-1
abundance: -
d_gene: TRBD2
v_gene: TRBV5-1
CDR3nt: TGCGCCAGCCGCCTAGGAGCGGGAGGGCCAAGTGAGCAGTTCTTC
CDR3aa: CASRLGAGGPSEQFF

j_gene: TRBJ2-5
abundance: -
d_gene: -
v_gene: TRBV18
CDR3nt: TGTGCCAGCTCACCACAGGGGAAAGAGACCCAGTACTTC
CDR3aa: CASSPQGKETQYF

j_gene: TRBJ2-3
abundance: -
d_gene: -
v_gene: TRBV7-9
CDR3nt: TGTGCCAGCAGGGGCGGGAGCACAGATACGCAGTATTTT
CDR3aa: CASRGGSTDTQYF

j_gene: TRBJ2-6
abundance: -
d_gene: -
v_gene: TRBV7-3
CDR3nt: TGTGCCAGCAGCTTAAATCAACCGGGGGCTGGGGCCAACGTCCTGACTTTC
CDR3aa: CASSLNQPGAGANVLTF

j_gene: TRBJ2-3
abundance: once
d_gene: -
v_gene: TRBV6-6
CDR3nt: TGTGCCAGCAGCCTCGAGGGGCTAAGCACAGATACGCAGTATTTT
CDR3aa: CASSLEGLSTDTQYF

j_gene: TRBJ2-3
abundance: once
d_gene: -
v_gene: TRBV6-5
CDR3nt: TGTGCCAGCAGCGACCCGGGTAGCACAGATACGCAGTATTTT
CDR3aa: CASSDPGSTDTQYF

j_gene: TRBJ2-3
abundance: -
d_gene: -
v_gene: TRBV14
CDR3nt: TGTGCCAGCAGCCTGGGGGGATTCACAGATACGCAGTATTTT
CDR3aa: CASSLGGFTDTQYF

j_gene: TRBJ1-5
abundance: -
d_gene: -
v_gene: TRBV6-6
CDR3nt: TGTGCCAGCAGGAAGGGGGGGCCCTATAGCAATCAGCCCCAGCATTTT
CDR3aa: CASRKGGPYSNQPQHF

j_gene: TRBJ2-5
abundance: -
d_gene: -
v_gene: TRBV28
CDR3nt: TGTGCCAGCAGTTTTCTCACGGGGAGAGAGACCCAGTACTTC
CDR3aa: CASSFLTGRETQYF

j_gene: TRBJ2-4
abundance: -
d_gene: -
v_gene: TRBV7-8
CDR3nt: TGTGCCAGCGGGCTCGGGGCAGGGCGAAACATTCAGTACTTC
CDR3aa: CASGLGAGRNIQYF

j_gene: TRBJ1-5
abundance: -
d_gene: -
v_gene: TRBV5-4
CDR3nt: TGTGCCAGCAGCTTGGCAGGCGTCGGGCCCCAGCATTTT
CDR3aa: CASSLAGVGPQHF

j_gene: TRBJ2-1
abundance: -
d_gene: -
v_gene: TRBV7-9
CDR3nt: TGTGCCAGCAGCTTAGTAGGCTGGGACGATGAGCAGTTCTTC
CDR3aa: CASSLVGWDDEQFF

j_gene: TRBJ1-1
abundance: -
d_gene: -
v_gene: TRBV2
CDR3nt: TGTGCCAGCACCGAGGGAGGAATGAACACTGAAGCTTTCTTT
CDR3aa: CASTEGGMNTEAFF

j_gene: TRBJ2-3
abundance: once
d_gene: -
v_gene: TRBV7-9
CDR3nt: TGTGCCAGCAGCTTAAGAGATTATACGCAGTATTTT
CDR3aa: CASSLRDYTQYF

j_gene: TRBJ2-3
abundance: -
d_gene: TRBD1
v_gene: TRBV5-1
CDR3nt: TGCGCCAGCAGCCTAGGGACAGGTGGGAATACGCAGTATTTT
CDR3aa: CASSLGTGGNTQYF

j_gene: TRBJ2-3
abundance: -
d_gene: TRBD2
v_gene: TRBV29-1
CDR3nt: TGCAGCGTTGAAAAGCGGGAGCGCGGCACAGATACGCAGTATTTT
CDR3aa: CSVEKRERGTDTQYF

j_gene: TRBJ2-5
abundance: once
d_gene: TRBD2
v_gene: TRBV7-3
CDR3nt: TGTGCCAGCAGCTCCGTAGCGGGCCCTCTCCAGACCCAGTACTTC
CDR3aa: CASSSVAGPLQTQYF

j_gene: TRBJ1-5
abundance: -
d_gene: -
v_gene: TRBV4-2
CDR3nt: TGTGCCAGCAGCCAAGAAAGGGGGTACAATCAGCCCCAGCATTTT
CDR3aa: CASSQERGYNQPQHF

j_gene: TRBJ2-7
abundance: -
d_gene: TRBD1
v_gene: TRBV28
CDR3nt: TGTGCCAGCAATGCTCCAACAGGGGGTGTAAGCTCCTACGAGCAGTACTTC
CDR3aa: CASNAPTGGVSSYEQYF

j_gene: TRBJ1-1
abundance: few
d_gene: TRBD1
v_gene: TRBV28
CDR3nt: TGTGCCAGCAGTTCCCCGTTGGGACAGCCAACTGAAGCTTTCTTT
CDR3aa: CASSSPLGQPTEAFF

j_gene: TRBJ1-2
abundance: -
d_gene: -
v_gene: TRBV6-5
CDR3nt: TGTGCCAGCAGCCCAGATGGTTTGGCCGGCTACACCTTC
CDR3aa: CASSPDGLAGYTF

j_gene: TRBJ2-4
abundance: -
d_gene: TRBD1
v_gene: TRBV6-4
CDR3nt: TGTGCCAGCAGTGACACCAGCCGGGACAGGGGAAACATTCAGTACTTC
CDR3aa: CASSDTSRDRGNIQYF

j_gene: TRBJ2-5
abundance: -
d_gene: -
v_gene: TRBV5-6
CDR3nt: TGTGCCAGCAGTTCCGAGATAGGAGAGACCCAGTACTTC
CDR3aa: CASSSEIGETQYF

j_gene: TRBJ1-2
abundance: -
d_gene: -
v_gene: TRBV28
CDR3nt: TGTGCCAGCAGCCGAAGGGACTATGGCTACACCTTC
CDR3aa: CASSRRDYGYTF

j_gene: TRBJ1-1
abundance: -
d_gene: -
v_gene: TRBV7-9
CDR3nt: TGTGCCAGCAGCTCAGGGACTGAAGCTTTCTTT
CDR3aa: CASSSGTEAFF

j_gene: TRBJ1-2
abundance: -
d_gene: -
v_gene: TRBV15
CDR3nt: TGTGCCACCAGCAGACAAACAGGGATTTTGGCTCTAACTGGCTACACCTTC
CDR3aa: CATSRQTGILALTGYTF

j_gene: TRBJ2-5
abundance: -
d_gene: -
v_gene: TRBV11-3
CDR3nt: TGTGCCAGCAGCTTACTAGCCCAAGAGACCCAGTACTTC
CDR3aa: CASSLLAQETQYF

j_gene: TRBJ2-7
abundance: -
d_gene: TRBD1
v_gene: TRBV6-6
CDR3nt: TGTGCCAGCAGGGGGGACAGTCCCAGCTCCTACGAGCAGTACTTC
CDR3aa: CASRGDSPSSYEQYF

j_gene: TRBJ2-1
abundance: -
d_gene: -
v_gene: TRBV15
CDR3nt: TGTGCCACCAGCAGAGACCGGGGGACAAAGGCCCCCGAGCAGTTCTTC
CDR3aa: CATSRDRGTKAPEQFF

j_gene: TRBJ2-4
abundance: -
d_gene: TRBD2
v_gene: TRBV30
CDR3nt: TGTGCCTGGAGTAGCGGGACTAGCGGGGCCAAAAACATTCAGTACTTC
CDR3aa: CAWSSGTSGAKNIQYF

j_gene: TRBJ2-7
abundance: -
d_gene: -
v_gene: TRBV30
CDR3nt: TGTGCCTGGAACCGGGTCTCCTACGAGCAGTACTTC
CDR3aa: CAWNRVSYEQYF

j_gene: TRBJ2-3
abundance: -
d_gene: TRBD2
v_gene: TRBV7-9
CDR3nt: TGTGCCAGCAGCACCGCGGGGGGACGGGCAGATACGCAGTATTTT
CDR3aa: CASSTAGGRADTQYF

j_gene: TRBJ2-2
abundance: -
d_gene: -
v_gene: TRBV30
CDR3nt: TGTGCCTGGAGTGTCCCCACAACCACCGGGGAGCTGTTTTTT
CDR3aa: CAWSVPTTTGELFF

j_gene: TRBJ1-2
abundance: -
d_gene: TRBD1
v_gene: TRBV19
CDR3nt: TGTGCCAGTAGTTACACAGGGGCCGGTAGCTATGGCTACACCTTC
CDR3aa: CASSYTGAGSYGYTF

j_gene: TRBJ2-5
abundance: -
d_gene: -
v_gene: TRBV28
CDR3nt: TGTGCCAGCAGCCTTATGGGGAGGACCCAGTACTTC
CDR3aa: CASSLMGRTQYF

j_gene: TRBJ2-7
abundance: -
d_gene: TRBD2
v_gene: TRBV5-1
CDR3nt: TGCGCCAGCAGCTTGGTTTTAGCGGGGGGCTACGAGCAGTACTTC
CDR3aa: CASSLVLAGGYEQYF

j_gene: TRBJ2-1
abundance: -
d_gene: TRBD2
v_gene: TRBV7-9
CDR3nt: TGTGCCAGCAGCTTAGCGCTGCTAGCGGGGGGCAATGAGCAGTTCTTC
CDR3aa: CASSLALLAGGNEQFF

j_gene: TRBJ2-3
abundance: -
d_gene: TRBD1
v_gene: TRBV9
CDR3nt: TGTGCCAGCAGCCCGCCAGGGTACAGGGGGAATACGCAGTATTTT
CDR3aa: CASSPPGYRGNTQYF

j_gene: TRBJ1-2
abundance: -
d_gene: -
v_gene: TRBV2
CDR3nt: TGTGCCAGCAGTGAAGACGGGCAGGGACTGTATGGCTACACCTTC
CDR3aa: CASSEDGQGLYGYTF

j_gene: TRBJ1-2
abundance: -
d_gene: -
v_gene: TRBV7-3
CDR3nt: TGTGCCCTCCGCGGGGAGACTAACTATGATGGCTACACCTTC
CDR3aa: CALRGETNYDGYTF

j_gene: TRBJ2-1
abundance: few
d_gene: -
v_gene: TRBV5-1
CDR3nt: TGCGCCAGCAGTCGTAGGGACGGGAGCAATGAGCAGTTCTTC
CDR3aa: CASSRRDGSNEQFF

j_gene: TRBJ2-6
abundance: -
d_gene: -
v_gene: TRBV28
CDR3nt: TGTGCCAGCAGGCCGCTGTTGGGGTCTGGGGCCAACGTCCTGACTTTC
CDR3aa: CASRPLLGSGANVLTF

j_gene: TRBJ2-1
abundance: -
d_gene: -
v_gene: TRBV28
CDR3nt: TGTGCCAGCAGTACACTCTTCCCCGGGACCCCCGATTGGTTCTTC
CDR3aa: CASSTLFPGTPDWFF

j_gene: TRBJ2-6
abundance: few
d_gene: -
v_gene: TRBV4-1
CDR3nt: TGCGCCAGCAGCCAAGATTTAAGGTCTGGGGCCAACGTCCTGACTTTC
CDR3aa: CASSQDLRSGANVLTF